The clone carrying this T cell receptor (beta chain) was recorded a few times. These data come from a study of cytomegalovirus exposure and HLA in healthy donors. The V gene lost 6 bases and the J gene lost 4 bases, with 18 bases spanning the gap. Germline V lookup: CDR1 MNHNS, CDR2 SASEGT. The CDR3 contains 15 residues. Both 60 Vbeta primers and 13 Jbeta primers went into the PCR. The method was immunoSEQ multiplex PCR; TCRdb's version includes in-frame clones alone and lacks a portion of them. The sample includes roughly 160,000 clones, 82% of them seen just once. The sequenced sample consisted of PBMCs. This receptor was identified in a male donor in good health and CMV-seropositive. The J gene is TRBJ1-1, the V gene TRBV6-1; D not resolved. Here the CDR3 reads CASRSDNTGSTEAFF. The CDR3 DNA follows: TGTGCCAGCAGGTCTGACAACACCGGGAGCACTGAAGCTTTCTTT.